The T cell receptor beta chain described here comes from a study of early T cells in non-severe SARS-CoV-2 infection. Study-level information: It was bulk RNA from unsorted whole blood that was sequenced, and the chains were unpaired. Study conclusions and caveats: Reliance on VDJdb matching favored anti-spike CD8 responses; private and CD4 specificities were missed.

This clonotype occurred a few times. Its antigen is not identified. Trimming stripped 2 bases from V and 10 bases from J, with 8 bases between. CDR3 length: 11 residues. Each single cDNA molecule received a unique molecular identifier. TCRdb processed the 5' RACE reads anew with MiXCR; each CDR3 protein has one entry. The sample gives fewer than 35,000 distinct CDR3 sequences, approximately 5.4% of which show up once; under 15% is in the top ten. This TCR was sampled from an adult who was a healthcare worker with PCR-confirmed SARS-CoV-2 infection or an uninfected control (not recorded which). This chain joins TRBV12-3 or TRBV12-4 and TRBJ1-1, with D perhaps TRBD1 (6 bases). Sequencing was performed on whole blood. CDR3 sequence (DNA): TGTGCCAGCAGTTTACAGGGGCCAGCTTTCTTT. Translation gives CASSLQGPAFF.